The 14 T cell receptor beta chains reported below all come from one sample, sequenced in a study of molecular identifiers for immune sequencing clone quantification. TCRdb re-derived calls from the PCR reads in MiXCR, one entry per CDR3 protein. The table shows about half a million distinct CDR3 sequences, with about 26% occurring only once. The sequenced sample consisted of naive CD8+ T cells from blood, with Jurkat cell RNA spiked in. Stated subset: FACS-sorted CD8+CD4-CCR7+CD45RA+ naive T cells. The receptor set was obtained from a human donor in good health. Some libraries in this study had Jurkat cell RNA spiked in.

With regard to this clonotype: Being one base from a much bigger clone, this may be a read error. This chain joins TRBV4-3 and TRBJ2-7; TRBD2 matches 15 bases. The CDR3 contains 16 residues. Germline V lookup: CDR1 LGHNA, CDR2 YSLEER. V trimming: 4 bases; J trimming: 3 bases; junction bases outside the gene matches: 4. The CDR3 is CASSPGLAGGDYEQYF. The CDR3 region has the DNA TGCGCCAGCAGCCCTGGACTAGCGGGGGGGGACTACGAGCAGTACTTC.

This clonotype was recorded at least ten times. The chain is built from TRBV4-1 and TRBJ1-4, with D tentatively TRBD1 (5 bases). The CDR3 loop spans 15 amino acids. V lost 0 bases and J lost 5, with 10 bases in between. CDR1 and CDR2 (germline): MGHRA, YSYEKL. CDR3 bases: TGCGCCAGCAGCCAAGAAGACAGAGAGAATGAAAAACTGTTTTTT. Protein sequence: CASSQEDRENEKLFF.

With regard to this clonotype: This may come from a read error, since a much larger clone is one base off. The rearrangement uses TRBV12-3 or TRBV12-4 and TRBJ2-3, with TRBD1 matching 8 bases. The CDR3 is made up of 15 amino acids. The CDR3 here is CASSSTDRETDTRYF. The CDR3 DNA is TGTGCCAGCAGTTCCACGGACAGGGAAACAGATACGCGGTATTTT.

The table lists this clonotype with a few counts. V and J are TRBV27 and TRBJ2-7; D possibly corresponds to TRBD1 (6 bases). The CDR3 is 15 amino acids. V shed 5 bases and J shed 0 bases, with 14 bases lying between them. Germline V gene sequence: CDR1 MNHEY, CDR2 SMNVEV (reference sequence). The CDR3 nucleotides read TGTGCCAGCAGTACTCTCCGGGACACCTCCTACGAGCAGTACTTC. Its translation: CASSTLRDTSYEQYF.

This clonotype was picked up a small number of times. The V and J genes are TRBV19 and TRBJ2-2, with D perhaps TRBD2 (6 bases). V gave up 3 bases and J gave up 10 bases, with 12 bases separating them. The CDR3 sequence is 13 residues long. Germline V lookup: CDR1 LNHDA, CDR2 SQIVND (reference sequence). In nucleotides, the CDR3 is TGTGCCAGTAGTATCTGGTCGGGAGAGGAGCTGTTTTTT. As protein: CASSIWSGEELFF.

The CDR3 loop reads CASSLVLGQEIIAKNIQYF. CDR3 bases: TGTGCCAGCAGTTTAGTGCTTGGACAGGAAATCATAGCCAAAAACATTCAGTACTTC. This chain links TRBV12-3 or TRBV12-4 with TRBJ2-4; 7 bases are shared with TRBD1. V trimming: 1 base; J trimming: 0 bases; junction bases outside the gene matches: 12. The CDR3 covers 19 residues.

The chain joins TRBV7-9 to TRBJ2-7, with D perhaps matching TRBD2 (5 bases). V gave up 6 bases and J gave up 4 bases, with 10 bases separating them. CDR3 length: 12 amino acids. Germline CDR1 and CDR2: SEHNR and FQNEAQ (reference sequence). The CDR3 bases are TGTGCCAGCAGTCATGAGGGATACGAGCAGTACTTC. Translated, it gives CASSHEGYEQYF.

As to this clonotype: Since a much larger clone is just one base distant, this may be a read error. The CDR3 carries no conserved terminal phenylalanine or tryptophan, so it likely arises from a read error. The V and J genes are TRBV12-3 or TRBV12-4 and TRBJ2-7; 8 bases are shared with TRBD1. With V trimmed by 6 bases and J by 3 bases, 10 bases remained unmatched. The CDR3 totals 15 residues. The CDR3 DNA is TGTGCCAGCAGCTCTACAGGGGGTGTTCTCTACGAGCAGTACTAC. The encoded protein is CASSSTGGVLYEQYY.

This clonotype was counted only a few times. The CDR3 loop reads CASSFRDSLTKTQYF. Written as DNA, the CDR3 is TGTGCCAGCAGTTTTAGGGACAGCCTAACGAAGACCCAGTACTTC. The chain links TRBV27 to TRBJ2-5, with 7 bases fitting TRBD1. Losses at the gene ends were 3 bases for V and 6 bases for J; bases not matched to a gene: 10. There are 15 residues in the CDR3. CDR1 and CDR2 (germline): MNHEY, SMNVEV (reference sequence).

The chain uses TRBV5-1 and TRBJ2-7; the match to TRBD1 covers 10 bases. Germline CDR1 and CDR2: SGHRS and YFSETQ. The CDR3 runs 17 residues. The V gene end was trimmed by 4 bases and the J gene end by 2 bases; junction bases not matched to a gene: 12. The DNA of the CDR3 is TGCGCCAGCAGCGAGGGGAAGACAGGGGGCCCCCCCTACGAGCAGTACTTC. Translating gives CASSEGKTGGPPYEQYF. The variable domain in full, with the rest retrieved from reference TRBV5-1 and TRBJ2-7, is KAGVTQTPRYLIKTRGQQVTLSCSPISGHRSVSWYQQTPGQGLQFLFEYFSETQRNKGNFPGRFSGRQFSNSRSEMNVSTLELGDSALYLCASSEGKTGGPPYEQYFGPGTRLTVT.

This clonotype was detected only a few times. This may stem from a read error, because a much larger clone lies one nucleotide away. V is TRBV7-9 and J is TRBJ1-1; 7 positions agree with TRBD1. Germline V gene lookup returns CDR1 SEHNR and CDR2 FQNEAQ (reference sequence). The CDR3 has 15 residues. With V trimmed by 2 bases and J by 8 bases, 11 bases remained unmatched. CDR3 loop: CASSLTGAPGYEAFF. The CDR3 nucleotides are TGTGCCAGCAGCTTAACAGGGGCGCCGGGATACGAAGCTTTCTTT.

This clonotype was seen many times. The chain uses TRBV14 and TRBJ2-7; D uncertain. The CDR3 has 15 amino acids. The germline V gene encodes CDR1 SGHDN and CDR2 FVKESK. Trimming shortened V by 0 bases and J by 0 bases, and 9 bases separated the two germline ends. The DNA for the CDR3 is TGTGCCAGCAGCCAAGAAAGGGCGAGCTCCTACGAGCAGTACTTC. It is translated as CASSQERASSYEQYF.

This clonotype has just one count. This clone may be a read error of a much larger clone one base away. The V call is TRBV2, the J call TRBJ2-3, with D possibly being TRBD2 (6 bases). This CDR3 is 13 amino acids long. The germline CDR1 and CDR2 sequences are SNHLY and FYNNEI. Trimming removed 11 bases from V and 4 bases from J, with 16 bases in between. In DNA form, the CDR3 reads TGTGCCGGGAACTCCGGGGAGGCAGATACGCAGTATTTT. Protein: CAGNSGEADTQYF. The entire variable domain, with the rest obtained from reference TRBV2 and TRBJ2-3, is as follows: EPEVTQTPSHQVTQMGQEVILRCVPISNHLYFYWYRQILGQKVEFLVSFYNNEISEKSEIFDDQFSVERPDGSNFTLKIRSTKLEDSAMYFCAGNSGEADTQYFGPGTRLTVL.

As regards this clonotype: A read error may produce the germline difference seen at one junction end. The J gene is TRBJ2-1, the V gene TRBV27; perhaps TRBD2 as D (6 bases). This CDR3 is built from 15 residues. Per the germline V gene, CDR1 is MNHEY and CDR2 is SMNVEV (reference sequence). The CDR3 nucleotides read TGTGCCAGCAGTTTGTCACTAGCTTCCTCCAATGAGCAGTTCTTC. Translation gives CASSLSLASSNEQFF.